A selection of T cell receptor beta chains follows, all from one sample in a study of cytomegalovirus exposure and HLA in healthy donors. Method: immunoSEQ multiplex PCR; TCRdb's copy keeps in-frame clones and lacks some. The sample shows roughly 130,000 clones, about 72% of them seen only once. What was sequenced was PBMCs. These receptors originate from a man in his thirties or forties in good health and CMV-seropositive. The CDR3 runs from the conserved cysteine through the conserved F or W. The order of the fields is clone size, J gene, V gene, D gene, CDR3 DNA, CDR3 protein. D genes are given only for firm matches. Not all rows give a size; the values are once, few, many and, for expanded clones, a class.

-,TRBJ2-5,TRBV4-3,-,TGCGCCAGCAGCCATGAAATGGTGCGAGAGACCCAGTACTTC,CASSHEMVRETQYF
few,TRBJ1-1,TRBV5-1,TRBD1,TGCGCCAGCACCCGGACAGGGTCGAACACTGAAGCTTTCTTT,CASTRTGSNTEAFF
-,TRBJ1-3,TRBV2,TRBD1,TGTGCCAGCACTGATCAGGACAGGGTCTTTGGAAACACCATATATTTT,CASTDQDRVFGNTIYF
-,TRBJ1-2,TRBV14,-,TGTGCCAGCACGCTGCAGGGGAGCTATGGCTACACCTTC,CASTLQGSYGYTF
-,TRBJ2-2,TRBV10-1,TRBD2,TGCGCCAGCAGTGACCGGGAGGGGGGGAGCACCGGGGAGCTGTTTTTT,CASSDREGGSTGELFF
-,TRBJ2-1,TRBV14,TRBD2,TGTGCCAGCAGCGTTATAGCGGGGAGCTCCTACAATGAGCAGTTCTTC,CASSVIAGSSYNEQFF
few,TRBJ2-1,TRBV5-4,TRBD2,TGTGCCAGCAGCCCTCCGGGACTAGCGGGAGGGGGTGAGCAGTTCTTC,CASSPPGLAGGGEQFF
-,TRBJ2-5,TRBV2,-,TGTGCCAGCAAGGTCTTAAAGGGAGCGGAGACCCAGTACTTC,CASKVLKGAETQYF
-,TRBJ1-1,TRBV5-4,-,TGTGCCAGCAGCGCCAGGGTAGAGTCTGAAGCTTTCTTT,CASSARVESEAFF
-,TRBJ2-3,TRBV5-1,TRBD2,TGCGCCAGCAGCTTGGGCCTAGCGGGAGGAGATACGCAGTATTTT,CASSLGLAGGDTQYF
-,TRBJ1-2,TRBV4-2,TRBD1,TGTGCCAGCAGCCATGACCTGCCTGGACAGGGCTCGGATTCGGGCTACACCTTC,CASSHDLPGQGSDSGYTF
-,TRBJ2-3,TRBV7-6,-,TGTGCCAGCAGCTTAGAGGGGCGGTCCGCTAGCACAGATACGCAGTATTTT,CASSLEGRSASTDTQYF
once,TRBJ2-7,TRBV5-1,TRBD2,TGCGCCAGCAGCTGGAAGGAGGCGGGAGGCTACGAGCAGTACTTC,CASSWKEAGGYEQYF
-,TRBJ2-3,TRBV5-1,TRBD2,TGCGCCAGCAGCGCTGGGGCTAGCGGGAGGGCTCCAGATACGCAGTATTTT,CASSAGASGRAPDTQYF
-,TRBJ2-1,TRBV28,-,TGTGCCAGCCGTAGGAGGGGACCGGGACTTAGACTTGGGTTTTACAATGAGCAGTTCTTC,CASRRRGPGLRLGFYNEQFF
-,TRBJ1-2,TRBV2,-,TGTGCCAGCAGTTACGGGACACCCGAAAACTATGGCTACACCTTC,CASSYGTPENYGYTF
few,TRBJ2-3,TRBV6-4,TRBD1,TGTGCCAGCTCTGCTGGGACAGAGACAGATACGCAGTATTTT,CASSAGTETDTQYF